This TCR beta chain was found in a study of metastatic and nonmetastatic thyroid tumors (dated by TCRdb to 2020 to 2022). With respect to the entire study: Repertoires were compared across peripheral blood and tumor or nodule tissue samples from malignant and benign thyroid patients. The investigation overall reported the following: In both blood and tumor samples, TCR beta diversity was reported to be significantly higher in malignant tumors than in benign nodules.

At least ten counts were recorded for this clone. Its target antigen remains unknown. No per-base quality is available; no much larger clone lies one base away. The library was built by means of PCR. The instrument given in TCRdb is Illumina HiSeq 4000. High-throughput sequencing was used to profile the CDR3 region of the TCR beta-chain in every patient. In the authors' own workflow: Drawing on CDR3 differences between clinicopathological groups, the researchers built a classifier meant to tell apart patients with distant-metastatic papillary thyroid cancer. The Shannon index was used to measure repertoire diversity, and the Morisita-Horn index was used to measure how similar tumor and blood repertoires were. TCRdb cleaned the public reads at Q25 with fastp, built clones with MiXCR and kept in-frame beta chains. The V and J calls were not made by the authors but by TCRdb's processing. The sample profile shows roughly 36,000 clones; approximately 26% of them were found once. Together, the top ten hold around 9.6% of the sample.

None of the patients had been given any treatment before thyroid surgery. Patient clinical samples collected from about 2011 to 2018 were retrospectively analysed using T-cell receptor beta sequencing. The clonotype originates from a female donor with papillary thyroid cancer or a benign thyroid nodule (not recorded which). Some clones in this sample may be carry-over from other donors' samples. The sequenced sample was blood.

Here is the DNA: TGCAGTGCTAGACTAGGGGGAGTAACTAATGAAAAACTGTTTTTT. It encodes CSARLGGVTNEKLFF. The rearranged segments are TRBV20-1 and TRBJ1-4; TRBD1 could be the D gene, as 6 bases match. Taken from the germline V gene (reference sequence), the CDR1 and CDR2 loops are DFQATT and SNEGSKA. Between the V and J ends, shortened by 2 bases and 1 base respectively, the junction contains 11 bases. CDR3 length: 15 amino acids, cysteine to phenylalanine. This entry keeps only the CDR3 DNA: 45 bases, framed from base 1.